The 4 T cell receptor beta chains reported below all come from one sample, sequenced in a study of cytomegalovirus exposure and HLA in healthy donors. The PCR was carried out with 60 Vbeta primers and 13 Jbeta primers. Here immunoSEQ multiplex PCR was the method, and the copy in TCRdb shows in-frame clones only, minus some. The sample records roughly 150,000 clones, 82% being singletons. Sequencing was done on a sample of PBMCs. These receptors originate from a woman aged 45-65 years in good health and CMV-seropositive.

The DNA of the CDR3 is TGTGCCACCAGCATCGGGGGGGCTGGGGATACGCAGTATTTT. As protein: CATSIGGAGDTQYF. J is TRBJ2-3 and V is TRBV15, with 8 bases identical to TRBD2. Germline-derived CDR1 and CDR2 are LNHNV and YYDKDF (reference sequence). This CDR3 region has 14 residues. The J segment lost 6 bases and the V segment lost 4 bases, leaving 6 bases of the junction unmatched.

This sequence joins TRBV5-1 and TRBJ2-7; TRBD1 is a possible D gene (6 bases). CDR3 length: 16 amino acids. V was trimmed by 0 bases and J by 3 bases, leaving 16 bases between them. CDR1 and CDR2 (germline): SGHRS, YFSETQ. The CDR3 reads CASSLGTALRDYEQYF. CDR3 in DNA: TGCGCCAGCAGCTTGGGGACAGCTCTACGGGACTACGAGCAGTACTTC.

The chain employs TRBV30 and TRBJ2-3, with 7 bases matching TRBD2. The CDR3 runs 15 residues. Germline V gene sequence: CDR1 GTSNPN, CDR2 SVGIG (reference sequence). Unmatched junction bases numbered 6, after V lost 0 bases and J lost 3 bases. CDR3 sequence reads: CAWSVAGPGTDTQYF. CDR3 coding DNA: TGTGCCTGGAGTGTAGCGGGGCCTGGGACAGATACGCAGTATTTT.

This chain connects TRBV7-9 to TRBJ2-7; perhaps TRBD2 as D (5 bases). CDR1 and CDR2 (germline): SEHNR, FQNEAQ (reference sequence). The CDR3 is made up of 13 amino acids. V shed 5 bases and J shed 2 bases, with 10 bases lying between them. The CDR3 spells CASSPGITYEQYF. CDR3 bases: TGTGCCAGCAGCCCCGGGATCACCTACGAGCAGTACTTC.